The TCR beta chain under discussion was sequenced for a study of breast tumors, draining lymph nodes, adjacent tissues. TCRdb ran MiXCR on the multiplex PCR reads and lists one entry per CDR3 protein. Here the sample spans approximately 100,000 distinct CDR3 sequences, about 29% being singletons. The CDR3 runs to 15 residues. Germline V gene sequence: CDR1 LGHNT, CDR2 FRNRAP. V was shortened by 3 bases and J by 10 bases, with 22 bases between the two germline ends. Samples came from axillary lymph nodes draining the breast cancer. This clonotype was counted ten times or more. This TCR was recovered from a female donor with breast cancer. Some clones in this sample may be carry-over from other donors' samples. The sample taken for sequencing was axillary lymph node tissue. The chain carries TRBV12-5 and TRBJ2-7; D might be TRBD1 (6 bases). This CDR3 reads CASGFFPGTRSDQYF. For the CDR3, the DNA is TGTGCTAGTGGTTTCTTCCCAGGGACACGATCGGATCAGTACTTC.